This TCR beta chain was recovered during a study of response to subunit inactivated influenza vaccine. Study results and limitations: Seasonal influenza vaccination, on each occasion, was suggested by the authors to recruit few new T cells.

TCRdb ran MiXCR on the RT-PCR reads and lists one entry per CDR3 protein. The sample has 450,000 to 600,000 distinct CDR3 sequences; under 9% are singletons. Worth noting for this clonotype: What it recognizes is unknown.

The germline V and J ends were trimmed by 2 bases and 8 bases, with 18 bases remaining between them. Germline CDR1 SGHAT, CDR2 FQDESV (reference sequence). The CDR3 runs 16 residues. The chain couples TRBV11-1 to TRBJ1-4; the D gene is possibly TRBD1 (6 bases). Sample: PBMCs from blood, taken approximately 25 months after vaccination. The receptor comes from a man aged 50-75 years who received an inactivated influenza vaccine. CDR3 in DNA: TGTGCCAGCAGCTTAAACGGGGACACAAGGGAAGAAAAACTGTTTTTT. It translates to CASSLNGDTREEKLFF.